This TCR beta chain was captured by sequencing in a study of identical twins. Study observations and caveats: High-abundance cord blood beta clonotypes had fewer insertions; memory repertoires showed none. Potential partial confounding of zero-insertion analyses by invariant MAIT and iNKT cells was noted. Conclusions were based on cross-sectional statistical analysis, without following the same donors.

Unique molecular identifiers were present on the cDNA, which also gained a universal primer site by template switching. Each CDR3 protein gets one entry after TCRdb re-called the 5' RACE reads with MiXCR. The sample includes 400,000 to 500,000 distinct CDR3 sequences, 14% of them seen just once. This clonotype was counted at least ten times. Its antigen is as yet unknown. The sample also formed part of further work on yellow fever vaccine responses in identical twins.

This clonotype was obtained from a woman aged 18-30 years in good health. Sample: CD4+ T cells sorted from blood.

CDR3 sequence reads: CSARGGGEEAFF. CDR3 in DNA: TGCAGTGCTAGAGGGGGGGGAGAGGAAGCTTTCTTT. The genes are TRBV20-1 and TRBJ1-1; D is possibly TRBD1 (5 bases). The CDR3 contains 12 residues. With 1 base removed from V and 8 bases from J, the gap between germline ends came to 11 bases. Germline-derived CDR1 and CDR2 are DFQATT and SNEGSKA (reference sequence).